These T cell receptor beta chains were read from a single sample in a study of cytomegalovirus exposure and HLA in healthy donors. Libraries were prepared by immunoSEQ multiplex PCR; TCRdb keeps only in-frame clonotypes and omits some of them. Of 200,000 or so clones listed, over 75% are singletons. The specimen sequenced was PBMCs. All receptors derive from a woman aged 25 to 45 in good health and CMV-seronegative. The CDR3 runs from the conserved cysteine through the conserved F or W. D genes are given only for firm matches. Size is omitted from some rows. Given values are once, few, many or a class for expanded clones.

J,V,size,D,DNA,CDR3
TRBJ2-3,TRBV2,-,TRBD2,TGTGCCAGCAGTGAATTAGCTAGCGGGAGTGTAGATACGCAGTATTTT,CASSELASGSVDTQYF
TRBJ1-2,TRBV10-2,-,TRBD1,TGCGCCAGCAGTGAGTCAGGGACAGGGGTTGATTTCGACTATGGCTACACCTTC,CASSESGTGVDFDYGYTF
TRBJ2-5,TRBV2,-,TRBD1,TGTGCCAGCACCGGGACAGGGCAAGAGACCCAGTACTTC,CASTGTGQETQYF
TRBJ2-2,TRBV7-3,-,-,TGTGCCAGCGGGCAGGGTTCCGGGGAGCTGTTTTTT,CASGQGSGELFF
TRBJ1-5,TRBV6-1,-,-,TGTGCCAGCAGTCTGCGGGCCCTTCTGCAGCCCCAGCATTTT,CASSLRALLQPQHF
TRBJ1-6,TRBV5-1,-,TRBD1,TGCGCCAGCAGCTTAGACAGGGGTCATTCACCCCTCCACTTT,CASSLDRGHSPLHF
TRBJ2-3,TRBV6-1,once,TRBD1,TGTGCCAGCAGGGACAGGGGGCTCACAGATACGCAGTATTTT,CASRDRGLTDTQYF
TRBJ1-4,TRBV7-2,-,-,TGTGCCAGCAGCTTATTCGGGTCAACTAATGAAAAACTGTTTTTT,CASSLFGSTNEKLFF
TRBJ2-1,TRBV19,-,TRBD1,TGTGCCAGTAGTATTAGGACAGGGGGCAACAATGAGCAGTTCTTC,CASSIRTGGNNEQFF
TRBJ1-6,TRBV25-1,-,-,TGTGCCAGCAGTGGAATAGGGGAATCACCCCTCCACTTT,CASSGIGESPLHF
TRBJ2-1,TRBV9,-,-,TGTGCCAGCAGCGCCTTTCACAGGGAGGGGGAGCAGTTCTTC,CASSAFHREGEQFF
TRBJ2-1,TRBV14,once,-,TGTGCCAGCAGCCAAGGGTACAGGAGCTCCTACAATGAGCAGTTCTTC,CASSQGYRSSYNEQFF
TRBJ1-6,TRBV9,-,-,TGTGCCAGCAGCGATCCTTCGGGGACATCTCATAATTCACCCCTCCACTTT,CASSDPSGTSHNSPLHF
TRBJ2-3,TRBV5-4,-,TRBD2,TGTGCCAGCAGCTTAGCGGGAGGGGGCACAGATACGCAGTATTTT,CASSLAGGGTDTQYF
TRBJ2-7,TRBV7-6,few,-,TGTGCCAGCAGCTTAGTCGGTACCACGTCCGGGGAGCAGTACTTC,CASSLVGTTSGEQYF
TRBJ2-7,TRBV19,-,TRBD1,TGTGCCAGCCCCGCGGGACAGGACTACGAGCAGTACTTC,CASPAGQDYEQYF
TRBJ2-3,TRBV6-4,-,-,TGTGCCAGCAGTGAAGGGGGGGCGACAGATACGCAGTATTTT,CASSEGGATDTQYF
TRBJ1-1,TRBV5-1,once,TRBD1,TGCGCCAGCAGCTCGGGACAGGGGAACACTGAAGCTTTCTTT,CASSSGQGNTEAFF
TRBJ1-5,TRBV5-6,-,-,TGTGCCAGCAGTTCGCAAACCGAGGCAGGGTATCAGCCCCAGCATTTT,CASSSQTEAGYQPQHF
TRBJ2-7,TRBV6-5,-,TRBD2,TGTGCCAGCAGTTATTTCCGGGGGGGCAGCTCCTACGAGCAGTACTTC,CASSYFRGGSSYEQYF
TRBJ1-1,TRBV5-1,-,TRBD1,TGCGCCAGCAGCTCCAACAGACAGGGGGCGATCACTGAAGCTTTCTTT,CASSSNRQGAITEAFF
TRBJ2-5,TRBV7-6,few,TRBD1,TGTGCCAGCAGCCCAGGACAGGGGTCGTCGGAGACCCAGTACTTC,CASSPGQGSSETQYF
TRBJ1-2,TRBV7-9,-,-,TGTGCCAGCAGCTTAAACACAGGGTTGGCAGGCTACACCTTC,CASSLNTGLAGYTF
TRBJ2-3,TRBV9,-,-,TGTGCCAGCAGCGTAGATGCGGGACTCACAGATACGCAGTATTTT,CASSVDAGLTDTQYF
TRBJ2-1,TRBV4-1,-,TRBD2,TGCGCCAGCAGCCAAGGTAGGACTAGCGGGAGGGACGAGCAGTTCTTC,CASSQGRTSGRDEQFF
TRBJ1-2,TRBV2,once,-,TGTGCCAGCAGGGGGGGTGGGGATGGCTACACCTTC,CASRGGGDGYTF
TRBJ2-7,TRBV29-1,once,TRBD1,TGCAGCGTTGAAGGGACAGGACGAAGCTCCTACGAGCAGTACTTC,CSVEGTGRSSYEQYF
TRBJ2-7,TRBV6-5,few,TRBD2,TGTGCCAGCAGTTACTCGAGGTTAGCGGGGTCCTACGAGCAGTACTTC,CASSYSRLAGSYEQYF
TRBJ1-1,TRBV4-1,-,-,TGCGCCAGCAGCCAGCTAGGGACGGGGGTTCTCAGCGTCGAAGGTGAAGCTTTCTTT,CASSQLGTGVLSVEGEAFF
TRBJ1-6,TRBV1,once,-,TGCACCAGCAGCCAATACAAATGGTATTCACCCCTCCACTTT,CTSSQYKWYSPLHF
TRBJ2-5,TRBV19,-,TRBD2,TGTGCCAGTAGGGTGACTAGCGACCAAGAGACCCAGTACTTC,CASRVTSDQETQYF
TRBJ1-1,TRBV6-1,few,-,TGTGCCAGCTCCGAAAGGGGGAGGGTTGAAGCTTTCTTT,CASSERGRVEAFF
TRBJ2-3,TRBV28,-,TRBD1,TGTGCCAGCACCTTCCTGACAGGGGGCTTAGATACGCAGTATTTT,CASTFLTGGLDTQYF
TRBJ2-1,TRBV6-5,-,-,TGTGCCAGCAGTTACGGGGCGAATGAGCAGTTCTTC,CASSYGANEQFF
TRBJ2-7,TRBV4-1,-,-,TGCGCCAGCAGCCCCGGGATACCCAGCTACGAGCAGTACTTC,CASSPGIPSYEQYF
TRBJ2-3,TRBV5-1,few,TRBD1,TGCGCCAGCAGCCCGGGACAGAGCACAGATACGCAGTATTTT,CASSPGQSTDTQYF
TRBJ2-7,TRBV5-4,-,TRBD1,TGTGCCAGCAGCTTGATCCGGACAGGGGTCGAGCAGTACTTC,CASSLIRTGVEQYF
TRBJ1-4,TRBV7-9,-,-,TGTGCCAGCAGCACAGGTAGACCTAATGAAAAACTGTTTTTT,CASSTGRPNEKLFF
TRBJ2-3,TRBV9,-,-,TGTGCCAGCAGCGTGGAGGGGGGGTTGATAGATACGCAGTATTTT,CASSVEGGLIDTQYF
TRBJ1-5,TRBV19,-,TRBD1,TGTGCCAGTAGTGGGACAGACTATAGCAATCAGCCCCAGCATTTT,CASSGTDYSNQPQHF